One sample yielded the 16 T cell receptor beta chains listed below, sequenced in a study of T cell clusters in autoimmune cytopenias. TRB was amplified by touch-down multiplex PCR, primer pools A and B combined. One entry per CDR3 protein, without DNA, is what TCRdb gives after re-calling the multiplex PCR reads. In total, the table holds 2,200 or so distinct CDR3 sequences. Some 39,000 genome equivalents of blood DNA were amplified for TRB. The sequenced sample was peripheral blood. The receptors were sampled from a human donor with an autoimmune cytopenia or autoimmune hepatitis (not recorded which).

CDR3: CASSERVNTGELFF. This chain joins TRBV18 and TRBJ2-2; the D call from TCRdb, TRBD2, cannot be confirmed without DNA. Looked up from germline, CDR1 is KGHSH and CDR2 is LQKENI. The CDR3 consists of 14 residues.

V gene TRBV30 combines with J gene TRBJ2-4; TCRdb lists TRBD2, though no DNA is available to test this call. Germline values: CDR1 GTSNPN, CDR2 SVGIG (reference sequence). This CDR3 is 13 amino acids long. This CDR3 is CAWSGQLADIQYF. Looking up the rest from reference TRBV30 and TRBJ2-4 gives the full variable domain: SQTIHQWPATLVQPVGSPLSLECTVEGTSNPNLYWYRQAAGRGLQLLFYSVGIGQISSEVPQNLSASRPQDRQFILSSKKLLLSDSGFYLCAWSGQLADIQYFGAGTRLSVL.

This clonotype is labeled medium-sized based on frequency. The chain recombines TRBV20-1 with TRBJ2-5. Germline assignment: CDR1 DFQATT and CDR2 SNEGSKA (reference sequence). CDR3 length: 11 amino acids. CDR3 in amino acids: CSALREETQYF.

The chain links TRBV19 to TRBJ2-1; TCRdb gives TRBD2 as the D gene, but with no DNA this cannot be confirmed. Germline V gene lookup returns CDR1 LNHDA and CDR2 SQIVND (reference sequence). The CDR3 runs to 15 residues. The CDR3 loop reads CASSMASSGGGEQFF.

The chain is built from TRBV30 and TRBJ1-4. The CDR3 spans 16 residues. The germline CDR1 and CDR2 sequences are GTSNPN and SVGIG (reference sequence). The CDR3 protein is CAWSVLPAITNEKLFF.

The chain uses TRBV20-1 and TRBJ1-1; TCRdb reports TRBD1, a call that lacks DNA to check it against. The CDR3 runs to 16 residues. Germline assignment: CDR1 DFQATT and CDR2 SNEGSKA (reference sequence). The CDR3 loop is CSARSESWDANTEAFF.

The chain recombines TRBV12-3 or TRBV12-4 with TRBJ2-1. CDR3 length equals 15 residues. The CDR3 sequence: CASSLGQSSYNEQFF.

The V and J genes are TRBV12-3 or TRBV12-4 and TRBJ1-2. CDR3 length: 13 residues. CDR3 sequence: CASSLDGLAGYTF.

The rearrangement links TRBV20-1 to TRBJ1-4; absent DNA, TCRdb's TRBD1 call cannot be checked. This CDR3 is built from 14 residues. In germline, CDR1 is DFQATT, CDR2 SNEGSKA (reference sequence). The chain's CDR3 is CSARDTGAGEKLFF.

The V gene is TRBV7-9, the J gene TRBJ2-2; TCRdb selects TRBD1, and the lack of DNA leaves this call unchecked. CDR3 length equals 14 residues. Germline V gives CDR1 SEHNR, CDR2 FQNEAQ (reference sequence). The chain's CDR3 is CASTGTGDTGELFF.

This chain links TRBV12-3 or TRBV12-4 with TRBJ1-1; without DNA, the TCRdb call of TRBD1 cannot be checked. The CDR3 spans 14 residues. CDR3 residues: CASSLRGLNTEAFF.

The chain combines TRBV6-6 with TRBJ2-7; TCRdb's D gene call, TRBD2, goes unchecked for lack of DNA. Germline loops: CDR1 MNHNY, CDR2 SVGAGI (reference sequence). There are 17 residues in the CDR3. The CDR3 loop is CASSGGYGTSGTYEQYF.

This chain joins TRBV4-1 and TRBJ1-2; TCRdb designates TRBD1, a call that cannot be tested without DNA. The CDR3 runs to 15 residues. Germline values: CDR1 MGHRA, CDR2 YSYEKL. CDR3: CASSQGDRVGYGYTF.

The gene calls are TRBV2 and TRBJ1-4. The CDR3 consists of 15 residues. Looked up from germline, CDR1 is SNHLY and CDR2 is FYNNEI. CDR3 region: CASSIPRTTNEKLFF.

The CDR3 sequence: CASSRDRSNYEQYF. The genes are TRBV18 and TRBJ2-7; TCRdb picks TRBD1, but there is no DNA to check that call. The germline gives CDR1 KGHSH, CDR2 LQKENI. This CDR3 is built from 14 residues. The full variable domain, completed using reference TRBV18 and TRBJ2-7, is NAGVMQNPRHLVRRRGQEARLRCSPMKGHSHVYWYRQLPEEGLKFMVYLQKENIIDESGMPKERFSAEFPKEGPSILRIQQVVRGDSAAYFCASSRDRSNYEQYFGPGTRLTVT.

This clonotype is identified as medium-sized (0.01 to 0.1%) from frequency. The CDR3 loop is CAWSGRGGMNTEAFF. The chain combines TRBV30 with TRBJ1-1; no DNA is available, so the TRBD1 call from TCRdb remains unchecked. The length of the CDR3 is 15 residues. Germline assignment: CDR1 GTSNPN and CDR2 SVGIG (reference sequence).